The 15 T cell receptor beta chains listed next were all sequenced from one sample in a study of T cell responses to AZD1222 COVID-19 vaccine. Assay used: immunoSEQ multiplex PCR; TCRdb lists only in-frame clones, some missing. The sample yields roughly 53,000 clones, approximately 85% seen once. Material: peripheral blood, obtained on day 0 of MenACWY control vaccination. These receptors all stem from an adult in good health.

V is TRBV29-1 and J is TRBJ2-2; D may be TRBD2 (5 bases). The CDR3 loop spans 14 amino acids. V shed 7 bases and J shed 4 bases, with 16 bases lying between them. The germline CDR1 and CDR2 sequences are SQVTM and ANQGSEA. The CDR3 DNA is TGCAGCGCAAAAGCGGACCCGAGCACCGGGGAGCTGTTTTTT. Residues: CSAKADPSTGELFF.

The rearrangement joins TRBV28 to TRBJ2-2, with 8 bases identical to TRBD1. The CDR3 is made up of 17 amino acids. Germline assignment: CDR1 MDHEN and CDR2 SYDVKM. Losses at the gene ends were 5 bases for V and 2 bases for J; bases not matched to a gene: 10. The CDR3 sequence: CASSAMHGTGNTGELFF. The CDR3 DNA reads TGTGCCAGCAGTGCTATGCATGGGACAGGTAACACCGGGGAGCTGTTTTTT.

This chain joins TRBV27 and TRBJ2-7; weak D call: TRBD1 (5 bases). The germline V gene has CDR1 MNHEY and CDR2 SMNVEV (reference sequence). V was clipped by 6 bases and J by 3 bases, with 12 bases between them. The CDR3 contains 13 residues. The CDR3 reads CASRPTEVYEQYF. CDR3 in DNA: TGTGCCAGCAGGCCGACAGAAGTCTACGAGCAGTACTTC.

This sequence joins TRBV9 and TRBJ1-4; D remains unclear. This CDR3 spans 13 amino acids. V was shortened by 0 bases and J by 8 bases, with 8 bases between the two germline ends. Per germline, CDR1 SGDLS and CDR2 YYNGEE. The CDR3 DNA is TGTGCCAGCAGCGTAGGCGTAGGCGAAAAACTGTTTTTT. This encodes CASSVGVGEKLFF.

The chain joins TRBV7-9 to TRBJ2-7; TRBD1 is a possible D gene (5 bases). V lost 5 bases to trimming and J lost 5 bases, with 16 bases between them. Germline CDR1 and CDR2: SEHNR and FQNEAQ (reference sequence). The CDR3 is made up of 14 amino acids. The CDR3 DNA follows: TGTGCCAGCAGCCCTGAGACAGTCAGGGACGAGCAGTACTTC. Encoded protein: CASSPETVRDEQYF.

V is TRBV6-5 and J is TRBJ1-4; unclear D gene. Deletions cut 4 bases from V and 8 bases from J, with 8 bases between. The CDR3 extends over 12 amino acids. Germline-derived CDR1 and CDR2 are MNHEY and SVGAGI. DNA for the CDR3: TGTGCCAGCAGTTGGGTTCGGGAAAAACTGTTTTTT. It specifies CASSWVREKLFF.

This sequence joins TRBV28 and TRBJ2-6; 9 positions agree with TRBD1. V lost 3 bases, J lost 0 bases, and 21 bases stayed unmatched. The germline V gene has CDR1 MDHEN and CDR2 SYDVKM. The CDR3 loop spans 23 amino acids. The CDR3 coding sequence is TGTGCCAGCAGTTTTAGTCCCTGGACAGGGGAAAAGACGAGCTTCTCTGGGGCCAACGTCCTGACTTTC. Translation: CASSFSPWTGEKTSFSGANVLTF.

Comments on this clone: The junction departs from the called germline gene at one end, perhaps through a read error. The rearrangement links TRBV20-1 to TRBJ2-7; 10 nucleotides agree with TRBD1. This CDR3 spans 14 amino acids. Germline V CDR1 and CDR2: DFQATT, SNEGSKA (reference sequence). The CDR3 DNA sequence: TGCAGTGCTAGTTGGGACAGGGGAACCTACGGGCAGTACTTC. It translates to CSASWDRGTYGQYF.

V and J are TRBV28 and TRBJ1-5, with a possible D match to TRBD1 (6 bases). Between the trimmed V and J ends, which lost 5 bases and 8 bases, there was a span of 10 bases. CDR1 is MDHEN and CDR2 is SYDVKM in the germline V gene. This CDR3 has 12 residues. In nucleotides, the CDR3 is TGTGCCAGCAGTAACACAGGGAAGCCCCAGCATTTT. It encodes CASSNTGKPQHF.

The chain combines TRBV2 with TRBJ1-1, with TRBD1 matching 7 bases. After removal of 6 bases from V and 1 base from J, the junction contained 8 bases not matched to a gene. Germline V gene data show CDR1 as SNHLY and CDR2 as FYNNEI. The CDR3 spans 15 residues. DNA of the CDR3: TGTGCCAGCAGCGGGTCGGGACAGCCGAACACTGAAGCTTTCTTT. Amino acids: CASSGSGQPNTEAFF.

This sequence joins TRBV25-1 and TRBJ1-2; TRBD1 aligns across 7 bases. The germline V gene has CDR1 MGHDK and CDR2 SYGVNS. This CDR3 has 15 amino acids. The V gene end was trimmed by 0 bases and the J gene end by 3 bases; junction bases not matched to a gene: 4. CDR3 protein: CASSEYSQGDYGYTF. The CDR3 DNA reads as TGTGCCAGCAGTGAATATTCCCAGGGGGACTATGGCTACACCTTC.

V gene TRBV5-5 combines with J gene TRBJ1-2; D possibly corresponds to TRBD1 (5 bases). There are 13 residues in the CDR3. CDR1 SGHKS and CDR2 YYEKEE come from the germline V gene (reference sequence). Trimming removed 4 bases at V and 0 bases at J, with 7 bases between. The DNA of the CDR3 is TGTGCCAGCAGCCCACAGGCTAACTATGGCTACACCTTC. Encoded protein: CASSPQANYGYTF.

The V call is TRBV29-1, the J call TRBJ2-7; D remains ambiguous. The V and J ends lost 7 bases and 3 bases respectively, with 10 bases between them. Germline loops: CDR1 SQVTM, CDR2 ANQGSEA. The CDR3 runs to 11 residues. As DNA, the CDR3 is TGCAGCGCCAAAGTGATCTACGAGCAGTACTTC. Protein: CSAKVIYEQYF.

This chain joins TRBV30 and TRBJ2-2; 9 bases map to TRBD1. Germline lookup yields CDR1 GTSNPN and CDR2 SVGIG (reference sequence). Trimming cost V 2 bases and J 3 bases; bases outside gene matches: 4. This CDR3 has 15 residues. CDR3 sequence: CAWSFGQGYTGELFF. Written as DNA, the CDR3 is TGTGCCTGGAGTTTCGGACAGGGGTACACCGGGGAGCTGTTTTTT.

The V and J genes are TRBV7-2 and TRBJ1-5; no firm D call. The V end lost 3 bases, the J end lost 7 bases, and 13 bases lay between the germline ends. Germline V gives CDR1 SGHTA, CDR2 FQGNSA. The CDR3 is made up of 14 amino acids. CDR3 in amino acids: CASSLASYGQPQHF. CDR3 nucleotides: TGTGCCAGCAGCTTGGCAAGCTATGGACAGCCCCAGCATTTT.